This passage covers 17 T cell receptor beta chains from one sample sequenced in a study of beta chain features in type 1 diabetes. Sequenced material consisted of expressed TCRB transcripts (all of the isolated RNA was reverse transcribed). Assay: immunoSEQ multiplex PCR; the TCRdb copy retains only in-frame clones and omits some. The sample consists of roughly 290,000 clones, approximately 8.1% of them appearing once. The specimen sequenced was central memory CD4+ T cells from blood. These receptors all stem from a woman aged 18-29 years in good health.

Comments on this clone: This CDR3 is also generated by other DNA sequences in the sample. V is TRBV7-9 and J is TRBJ2-2; D remains ambiguous. The V and J ends lost 1 base and 0 bases respectively, with 3 bases between them. CDR3 length: 14 residues. Germline V gives CDR1 SEHNR, CDR2 FQNEAQ (reference sequence). The CDR3: CASSLGTNTGELFF. In DNA form, the CDR3 reads TGTGCCAGCAGCTTAGGCACGAACACCGGGGAGCTGTTTTTT.

The rearrangement links TRBV7-3 to TRBJ2-3, with D unclear. The CDR3 is 14 residues long. Germline loops: CDR1 SGHTA, CDR2 FQGTGA. V dropped 1 base and J dropped 1 base, with 6 bases sitting between them. CDR3 residues: CASSLIQGTDTQYF. The DNA of the CDR3 is TGTGCCAGCAGCTTAATTCAGGGCACAGATACGCAGTATTTT.

This clone showed up just a few times. CDR3 loop: CASRKDRYTEAFF. DNA of the CDR3: TGTGCCAGCAGGAAGGACAGATACACTGAAGCTTTCTTT. The J gene is TRBJ1-1, the V gene TRBV6-5, with a weak D call TRBD1 (6 bases). V lost 6 bases and J 3 bases, leaving 11 bases between the germline ends. CDR3 length: 13 residues. Germline V gene lookup returns CDR1 MNHEY and CDR2 SVGAGI.

This clone has just a few counts. In nucleotides, the CDR3 is TGCGCCAGCAGCTTCCAGGGGGAGAACACTGAAGCTTTCTTT. Protein product: CASSFQGENTEAFF. V and J are TRBV5-1 and TRBJ1-1; 7 nucleotides agree with TRBD1. The CDR3 is 14 amino acids. Germline V gene lookup returns CDR1 SGHRS and CDR2 YFSETQ. Trimming at V came to 2 bases and at J to 1 base, leaving 2 bases not matched to a gene. Based on the CDR3 plus reference TRBV5-1 and TRBJ1-1, the full variable domain is KAGVTQTPRYLIKTRGQQVTLSCSPISGHRSVSWYQQTPGQGLQFLFEYFSETQRNKGNFPGRFSGRQFSNSRSEMNVSTLELGDSALYLCASSFQGENTEAFFGQGTRLTVV.

This clone was counted between two and nine times. The V gene is TRBV27, the J gene TRBJ1-2; TRBD1 agrees at 8 bases. Per germline, CDR1 MNHEY and CDR2 SMNVEV (reference sequence). The CDR3 runs to 17 residues. The ends lost 7 bases at V and 2 bases at J; junction bases unmatched: 15. CDR3 sequence (DNA): TGTGCCAGCACCCCGTTGACAGGGGTGGGGAAAAACTATGGCTACACCTTC. It is translated as CASTPLTGVGKNYGYTF.

This clone has a handful of counts. One end of the junction is discordant with germline, which a read error may explain. The rearrangement links TRBV9 to TRBJ2-5, with D possibly matching TRBD2 (6 bases). The CDR3 has 15 residues. Germline V gene sequence: CDR1 SGDLS, CDR2 YYNGEE. DNA of the CDR3: TGTGCCTGCAGCGTATCCGGCGGGGATGGCGAGACCCAGTACTTC. This codes for CACSVSGGDGETQYF.

The chain links TRBV7-2 to TRBJ1-5; 8 positions match TRBD1. Germline values: CDR1 SGHTA, CDR2 FQGNSA. The CDR3 has 13 residues. With 5 bases clipped from V and 5 bases from J, the junction kept 2 bases outside the gene matches. CDR3 in amino acids: CASSQDRDQPQHF. CDR3 DNA: TGTGCCAGCAGCCAGGACAGGGATCAGCCCCAGCATTTT.

The chain uses TRBV11-3 and TRBJ1-1, with D possibly matching TRBD1 (6 bases). Trimming removed 3 bases from V and 4 bases from J, with 12 bases in between. The CDR3 is 14 amino acids. Germline assignment: CDR1 SGHNT and CDR2 YENEEA. CDR3 DNA: TGTGCCAGCAGCTTGGAGGGGGGGGTCACTGAAGCTTTCTTT. Translation: CASSLEGGVTEAFF.

This sequence joins TRBV11-1 and TRBJ2-1; D gene ambiguous. This CDR3 has 17 residues. CDR1 and CDR2 from the germline V gene are SGHAT and FQDESV (reference sequence). The V end lost 5 bases, the J end lost 2 bases, and 19 bases lay between the germline ends. The CDR3 region has the DNA TGTGCCAGCAGCCGACCTATTCCGGTGGGGACCTACAATGAGCAGTTCTTC. Protein sequence: CASSRPIPVGTYNEQFF.

In this sample, this clone turned up a few times. The CDR3 protein is CASSSPKGGETQYF. Here the CDR3 DNA reads TGTGCCAGCAGCTCCCCTAAGGGAGGGGAGACCCAGTACTTC. The genes are TRBV11-2 and TRBJ2-5; 7 bases are a match to TRBD2. Germline loops: CDR1 SGHAT, CDR2 FQNNGV. The CDR3 length is 14 residues. V shed 4 bases, J shed 5 bases, and the junction held 7 bases outside the gene matches.

Ten or more counts support this clone. The DNA for the CDR3 is TGTGCCAGCATCCGCCTCACTGGGGCCAACGTCCTGACTTTC. This sequence encodes CASIRLTGANVLTF. The chain has TRBV2 and TRBJ2-6; D unresolved. CDR3 length: 14 residues. Germline CDR1 SNHLY, CDR2 FYNNEI. With 7 bases removed from V and 2 bases from J, the gap between germline ends came to 9 bases.

This clone was detected ten times or more. V is TRBV4-1 and J is TRBJ2-1; the D gene could be TRBD1 or TRBD2 (5 bases each). V was trimmed by 0 bases and J by 6 bases, leaving 21 bases between them. The CDR3 is 18 amino acids. Germline CDR1 MGHRA, CDR2 YSYEKL. Here the CDR3 reads CASSQDSGRTGRANEQFF. The DNA of the CDR3 is TGCGCCAGCAGCCAAGATTCAGGAAGGACGGGACGAGCCAATGAGCAGTTCTTC.

In this sample, this clone turned up many times. The rearrangement joins TRBV10-3 to TRBJ2-1, with D maybe TRBD2 (5 bases). Deletions cut 2 bases from V and 8 bases from J, with 7 bases between. The length of the CDR3 is 12 residues. CDR1 and CDR2 (germline): ENHRY, SYGVKD. In DNA form, the CDR3 reads TGTGCCATCAGTGAGACTAGTTATGAGCAGTTCTTC. Translation: CAISETSYEQFF.

This clone was seen only a few times. The V gene is TRBV7-9, the J gene TRBJ2-1; 7 bases fit TRBD1. CDR1 SEHNR and CDR2 FQNEAQ come from the germline V gene (reference sequence). The junction had 3 bases not matched to a gene; V was cut back by 2 bases and J by 2 bases. The CDR3 covers 15 residues. CDR3 nucleotide sequence: TGTGCCAGCAGCTTATCCGGACAGGCCTACAATGAGCAGTTCTTC. Translated: CASSLSGQAYNEQFF.

The J gene is TRBJ2-7, the V gene TRBV6-5; D is possibly TRBD1 (6 bases). The V and J ends lost 4 bases and 5 bases respectively, with 15 bases between them. This CDR3 is 14 amino acids long. Germline lookup yields CDR1 MNHEY and CDR2 SVGAGI. The CDR3 loop reads CASSSLSGAHEQYF. In DNA form, the CDR3 reads TGTGCCAGCAGTTCCCTCTCAGGGGCCCACGAGCAGTACTTC.

This clone turned up a few times. This chain joins TRBV5-6 and TRBJ2-7, with 7 bases lining up with TRBD1. J lost 4 bases, V lost 0 bases, and 7 bases had no gene match. Germline CDR1 is SGHDT and CDR2 is YYEEEE. The CDR3 consists of 15 residues. The CDR3 sequence: CASSLAPGQAYEQYF. In nucleotides, the CDR3 is TGTGCCAGCAGCTTGGCCCCCGGACAGGCTTACGAGCAGTACTTC.

This clone was picked up a small number of times. The chain has TRBV28 and TRBJ2-7; no clear D gene. The CDR3 has 13 amino acids. The V gene lost 5 bases and the J gene lost 7 bases, with 15 bases spanning the gap. Germline-derived CDR1 and CDR2 are MDHEN and SYDVKM. As DNA, the CDR3 is TGTGCCAGCAGTGGGTCTAGGGTGTTTGAGCAGTACGTC. Translation gives CASSGSRVFEQYV.